A single sample gave rise to the 32 T cell receptor beta chains below, sequenced in a study of cytomegalovirus exposure and HLA in healthy donors. This PCR relied on a set of 60 Vbeta primers and 13 Jbeta primers. Libraries were prepared by immunoSEQ multiplex PCR; TCRdb keeps only in-frame clonotypes and omits some of them. In the table there are under 200,000 clones, roughly four fifths of which are singletons. Sequencing used PBMCs. These receptors came from a young woman in good health and CMV-seronegative.

The chain uses TRBV10-2 and TRBJ1-6, with unresolved D. Germline-derived CDR1 and CDR2 are WSHSY and SAAADI. The CDR3 is 14 residues long. V was shortened by 7 bases and J by 9 bases, with 16 bases between the two germline ends. The CDR3 here is CASTQTREGSPLHF. Written as DNA, the CDR3 is TGCGCCAGCACCCAGACACGGGAGGGTTCACCCCTCCACTTT.

The chain has TRBV7-8 and TRBJ2-3; TRBD1 matches at 9 bases. CDR1 SGHVS and CDR2 FQNEAQ come from the germline V gene. CDR3 length: 17 amino acids. V shed 5 bases and J 2 bases; nucleotides not matched to a gene: 11. The CDR3, as DNA: TGTGCCAGCAGCCCGCGGCCACAGGGGGCTTACACAGATACGCAGTATTTT. It codes for CASSPRPQGAYTDTQYF.

J is TRBJ2-3 and V is TRBV19; a possible D gene is TRBD2 (6 bases). The CDR3 is 15 amino acids. The V and J ends lost 6 bases and 0 bases respectively, with 13 bases between them. The germline CDR1 and CDR2 sequences are LNHDA and SQIVND (reference sequence). The CDR3 loop is CASSPSGRSTDTQYF. CDR3 sequence (DNA): TGTGCCAGTAGCCCCTCCGGGAGAAGCACAGATACGCAGTATTTT.

The chain links TRBV23-1 to TRBJ2-1; 7 bases match TRBD1. TRBV23-1 is given ORF status, its function remaining uncertain. J lost 0 bases, V lost 8 bases, and 7 bases had no gene match. CDR3 length: 15 amino acids. CDR3 DNA sequence: TGCGCCAGCCCCGGCCGGGACAGCTCCTACAATGAGCAGTTCTTC. Its protein product is CASPGRDSSYNEQFF.

CDR3 sequence (DNA): TGTGCCAGCAGTCGACTAGCGGGAGCGAGATCTGGGGCCAACGTCCTGACTTTC. Translated: CASSRLAGARSGANVLTF. The gene calls are TRBV7-2 and TRBJ2-6; TRBD2 aligns across 12 bases. The CDR3 is 18 residues long. J lost 1 base, V lost 6 bases, and 7 bases had no gene match. Germline values: CDR1 SGHTA, CDR2 FQGNSA.

V usage is TRBV7-9 and J usage is TRBJ2-2; 8 bases align to TRBD1. V was pared by 5 bases and J by 4 bases, with 9 bases of the junction left unmatched. There are 16 residues in the CDR3. CDR1 and CDR2 (germline): SEHNR, FQNEAQ (reference sequence). The CDR3, as DNA: TGTGCCAGCAGCCGGGGACAGGCCCTTTCCACCGGGGAGCTGTTTTTT. Protein sequence: CASSRGQALSTGELFF.

J is TRBJ2-1 and V is TRBV5-1; 8 bases are a match to TRBD1. In germline, CDR1 is SGHRS, CDR2 YFSETQ. The CDR3 consists of 15 residues. V dropped 2 bases and J dropped 4; count of bases not matched to a gene: 5. The CDR3 sequence: CASSLAGTGYNEQFF. The DNA for the CDR3 is TGCGCCAGCAGCTTAGCCGGGACAGGATACAATGAGCAGTTCTTC.

V usage is TRBV4-1 and J usage is TRBJ2-7, with 7 bases fitting TRBD2. The CDR3 extends over 17 amino acids. In germline, CDR1 is MGHRA, CDR2 YSYEKL. V shed 3 bases and J 2 bases; nucleotides not matched to a gene: 13. This CDR3 is CASSHDVGASGTYEQYV. The CDR3 bases are TGCGCCAGCAGCCATGACGTCGGGGCTAGCGGAACCTACGAGCAGTACGTC.

The chain has TRBV25-1 and TRBJ2-3, with TRBD1 matching 7 bases. V trimming: 5 bases; J trimming: 3 bases; junction bases outside the gene matches: 5. CDR3 length equals 14 residues. Germline CDR1 is MGHDK and CDR2 is SYGVNS. In DNA form, the CDR3 reads TGTGCCAGCAGTTGGACAGGAGGTACAGATACGCAGTATTTT. The encoded protein is CASSWTGGTDTQYF.

The chain employs TRBV28 and TRBJ1-2, with TRBD1 matching over 7 bases. CDR3 size: 15 residues. Per germline, CDR1 MDHEN and CDR2 SYDVKM. The V and J ends lost 5 bases and 3 bases, in that order; junction bases with no gene match: 9. CDR3 protein: CASSITGVGDYGYTF. CDR3 bases: TGTGCCAGCAGTATTACAGGGGTGGGCGACTATGGCTACACCTTC.

The chain employs TRBV9 and TRBJ2-5; TRBD2 matches 7 bases. CDR1 and CDR2 from the germline V gene are SGDLS and YYNGEE. V shed 0 bases, J shed 5 bases, and the junction held 13 bases outside the gene matches. CDR3 size: 17 residues. CDR3 sequence: CASSVGVEGGRIETQYF. The CDR3, as DNA: TGTGCCAGCAGCGTAGGAGTAGAGGGCGGGAGAATCGAGACCCAGTACTTC.

V is TRBV19 and J is TRBJ2-2; possible D gene TRBD2, 6 bases. The ends were cut back, 5 bases at V and 2 bases at J, with 21 bases in the middle. The CDR3 is made up of 18 amino acids. Germline CDR1 and CDR2: LNHDA and SQIVND (reference sequence). CDR3 in amino acids: CASSPLGPSSVNTGELFF. CDR3 in DNA: TGTGCCAGTAGTCCCCTAGGCCCTTCTAGCGTTAACACCGGGGAGCTGTTTTTT.

This chain connects TRBV28 to TRBJ2-5; D possibly corresponds to TRBD2 (5 bases). V dropped 5 bases and J dropped 3 bases, with 10 bases sitting between them. The germline V gene has CDR1 MDHEN and CDR2 SYDVKM. The CDR3 covers 13 residues. CDR3 region: CASSPSMEETQYF. Written as DNA, the CDR3 is TGTGCCAGCAGTCCTAGCATGGAAGAGACCCAGTACTTC.

This clone has only one observation. This chain connects TRBV11-3 to TRBJ1-4, with no clear D. The germline gives CDR1 SGHNT, CDR2 YENEEA. V dropped 5 bases and J dropped 4 bases, with 17 bases sitting between them. The CDR3 length is 16 residues. This chain's CDR3 is CASSEPVSGSNEKLFF. The CDR3, as DNA: TGTGCCAGCAGCGAACCGGTGTCGGGGAGTAATGAAAAACTGTTTTTT.

This sequence joins TRBV14 and TRBJ2-7; D perhaps matches TRBD1 (5 bases). The V and J ends lost 1 base and 7 bases respectively, with 17 bases between them. Germline V gene data show CDR1 as SGHDN and CDR2 as FVKESK. CDR3 length: 15 residues. CDR3 loop: CASSQVSGKTEEQYF. As DNA, the CDR3 is TGTGCCAGCAGCCAAGTGTCAGGGAAAACGGAAGAGCAGTACTTC.

The V gene is TRBV25-1, the J gene TRBJ2-2, with 9 bases aligning to TRBD1. The CDR3 runs to 15 residues. After removal of 6 bases from V and 1 base from J, the junction contained 3 bases not matched to a gene. Germline CDR1 MGHDK, CDR2 SYGVNS. The CDR3 loop reads CASRGTGRNTGELFF. Written as DNA, the CDR3 is TGTGCCAGCAGAGGGACAGGGCGGAACACCGGGGAGCTGTTTTTT. Full variable domain (missing parts from reference TRBV25-1 and TRBJ2-2): EADIYQTPRYLVIGTGKKITLECSQTMGHDKMYWYQQDPGMELHLIHYSYGVNSTEKGDLSSESTVSRIRTEHFPLTLESARPSHTSQYLCASRGTGRNTGELFFGEGSRLTVL.

This rearrangement joins TRBV18 to TRBJ1-1; TRBD1 aligns across 12 bases. This CDR3 has 16 residues. Looked up from germline, CDR1 is KGHSH and CDR2 is LQKENI. The trim removed 3 bases at V and 1 base at J, leaving 3 bases unmatched. In DNA form, the CDR3 reads TGTGCCAGCTCACCGGGGACAGGGGGCGGGAACACTGAAGCTTTCTTT. Translating it yields CASSPGTGGGNTEAFF.

The V call is TRBV2, the J call TRBJ1-2, with 7 bases identical to TRBD1. The CDR3 spans 13 residues. Germline V gene data show CDR1 as SNHLY and CDR2 as FYNNEI. With V trimmed by 7 bases and J by 2 bases, 4 bases remained unmatched. The CDR3 spells CASKETGNYGYTF. The CDR3 nucleotides read TGTGCCAGCAAAGAGACAGGGAACTATGGCTACACCTTC.

The CDR3 DNA sequence: TGTGCCAGCAGAGAGCAAGCAGGGAAAGGGAACACTGAAGCTTTCTTT. Its translation is CASREQAGKGNTEAFF. This rearrangement joins TRBV11-3 to TRBJ1-1, with a possible D match to TRBD1 (5 bases). V lost 6 bases to trimming and J lost 1 base, with 18 bases between them. Germline V gene sequence: CDR1 SGHNT, CDR2 YENEEA. The CDR3 spans 16 residues.

V and J are TRBV19 and TRBJ2-3; 9 bases agree with TRBD1. Germline lookup yields CDR1 LNHDA and CDR2 SQIVND (reference sequence). The CDR3 totals 18 residues. Losses at the gene ends were 3 bases for V and 0 bases for J; bases not matched to a gene: 10. In nucleotides, the CDR3 is TGTGCCAGTAGTATTACAGGGGGCCTAGTGGCTAGCACAGATACGCAGTATTTT. It yields the protein CASSITGGLVASTDTQYF.

The chain links TRBV27 to TRBJ2-3; 11 bases align to TRBD2. V dropped 5 bases and J dropped 2; count of bases not matched to a gene: 6. The germline V gene has CDR1 MNHEY and CDR2 SMNVEV (reference sequence). The CDR3 covers 16 residues. The CDR3 protein is CASSPVLAGVTDTQYF. In nucleotides, the CDR3 is TGTGCCAGCAGTCCAGTACTAGCGGGAGTCACAGATACGCAGTATTTT.

This chain links TRBV18 with TRBJ2-5; TRBD1 is a possible D gene (6 bases). With 5 bases removed from V and 2 bases from J, the gap between germline ends came to 9 bases. The CDR3 has 13 residues. In germline, CDR1 is KGHSH, CDR2 LQKENI. The chain's CDR3 is CASSRTVQETQYF. CDR3 nucleotide sequence: TGTGCCAGCTCAAGGACAGTACAAGAGACCCAGTACTTC.

This clone turned up a few times. Other DNA sequences in the same sample also yield this CDR3. The chain has TRBV29-1 and TRBJ2-1; D is ambiguous. The CDR3 loop spans 12 amino acids. Germline V gene data show CDR1 as SQVTM and CDR2 as ANQGSEA. Trimming shortened V by 3 bases and J by 1 base, and 4 bases separated the two germline ends. The CDR3 DNA reads TGCAGCGTTGACAGGTCCTACAATGAGCAGTTCTTC. Translating it yields CSVDRSYNEQFF.

This chain links TRBV19 with TRBJ1-5; D is unclear. Germline V gene lookup returns CDR1 LNHDA and CDR2 SQIVND (reference sequence). This CDR3 has 17 amino acids. The V end lost 5 bases, the J end lost 1 base, and 18 bases lay between the germline ends. The CDR3, as DNA: TGTGCCAGTAGTCCACAGATGGGAGGGCTCAGCAATCAGCCCCAGCATTTT. Protein product: CASSPQMGGLSNQPQHF.

The chain links TRBV5-4 to TRBJ2-7; 9 bases are shared with TRBD1. From germline, CDR1 is SGHNT and CDR2 YYREEE (reference sequence). This CDR3 has 14 amino acids. The J segment lost 1 base and the V segment lost 5 bases, leaving 4 bases of the junction unmatched. The CDR3 loop reads CASRGDRESYEQYF. The CDR3 nucleotides are TGTGCCAGCAGGGGGGACAGGGAATCCTACGAGCAGTACTTC.

The rearrangement links TRBV27 to TRBJ1-2; D unclear. The V end lost 8 bases, the J end lost 3 bases, and 16 bases lay between the germline ends. Germline CDR1 reads MNHEY; CDR2 reads SMNVEV (reference sequence). This CDR3 has 14 residues. The CDR3 DNA reads as TGTGCCAGCGCCCCCGTCCCCCCAGACTATGGCTACACCTTC. Amino acids: CASAPVPPDYGYTF.

The genes are TRBV4-3 and TRBJ1-2; 9 bases align to TRBD1. The CDR3 extends over 13 amino acids. Trimming cost V 3 bases and J 8 bases; bases outside gene matches: 4. Germline values: CDR1 LGHNA, CDR2 YSLEER. In DNA, the CDR3 is TGCGCCAGCAGCCAGGGGACAGGGCGGGGCTACACCTTC. Residues: CASSQGTGRGYTF.

The chain recombines TRBV7-9 with TRBJ2-2; D gene unclear. The length of the CDR3 is 16 residues. Germline V gene lookup returns CDR1 SEHNR and CDR2 FQNEAQ (reference sequence). V was cut by 1 base and J by 3 bases, with 12 bases left in between. Here the CDR3 reads CASSLGPRGDTGELFF. The CDR3 bases are TGTGCCAGCAGCTTAGGCCCTCGCGGAGACACCGGGGAGCTGTTTTTT.

The V call is TRBV2, the J call TRBJ2-2, with 10 bases identical to TRBD2. The CDR3 covers 17 residues. Germline V gene lookup returns CDR1 SNHLY and CDR2 FYNNEI. The V and J ends lost 4 bases and 5 bases, in that order; junction bases with no gene match: 10. CDR3 amino acids: CASSAVSGRPWTGELFF. CDR3 in DNA: TGTGCCAGCAGTGCAGTTAGCGGGAGGCCCTGGACCGGGGAGCTGTTTTTT.

CDR3 bases: TGTGCCATCGGTGCGGACGGGAGAAGCACAGATACGCAGTATTTT. The encoded protein is CAIGADGRSTDTQYF. The gene calls are TRBV27 and TRBJ2-3, with D tentatively TRBD2 (6 bases). The CDR3 has 15 residues. V dropped 10 bases and J dropped 0 bases, with 17 bases sitting between them. The germline gives CDR1 MNHEY, CDR2 SMNVEV (reference sequence).

The gene calls are TRBV7-2 and TRBJ2-1; D is perhaps TRBD2 (7 bases). Germline values: CDR1 SGHTA, CDR2 FQGNSA. This CDR3 spans 14 amino acids. Trimming shortened V by 5 bases and J by 3 bases, and 11 bases separated the two germline ends. This chain's CDR3 is CASSPGGLYNEQFF. The CDR3 DNA sequence: TGTGCCAGCAGCCCCGGGGGGCTCTACAATGAGCAGTTCTTC.

CDR3 amino acids: CASSPGQGASEKLFF. In nucleotides, the CDR3 is TGCGCCAGCAGCCCTGGACAGGGGGCCAGTGAAAAACTGTTTTTT. This chain joins TRBV4-3 and TRBJ1-4, with TRBD1 matching 11 bases. The trim removed 4 bases at V and 7 bases at J, leaving 5 bases unmatched. Germline-derived CDR1 and CDR2 are LGHNA and YSLEER. The CDR3 runs to 15 residues.